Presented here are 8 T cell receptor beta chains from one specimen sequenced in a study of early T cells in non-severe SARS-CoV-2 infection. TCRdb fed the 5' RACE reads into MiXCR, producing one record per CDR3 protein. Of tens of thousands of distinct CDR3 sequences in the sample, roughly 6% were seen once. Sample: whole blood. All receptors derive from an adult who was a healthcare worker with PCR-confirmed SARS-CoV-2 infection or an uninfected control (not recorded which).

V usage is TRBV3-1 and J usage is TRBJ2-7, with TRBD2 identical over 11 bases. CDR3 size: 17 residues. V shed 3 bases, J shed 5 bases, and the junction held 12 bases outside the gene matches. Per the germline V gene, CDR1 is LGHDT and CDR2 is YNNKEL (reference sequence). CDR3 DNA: TGTGCCAGCAGCCAGTTGATAGCGGGAGGGAAACCCCACGAGCAGTACTTC. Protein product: CASSQLIAGGKPHEQYF.

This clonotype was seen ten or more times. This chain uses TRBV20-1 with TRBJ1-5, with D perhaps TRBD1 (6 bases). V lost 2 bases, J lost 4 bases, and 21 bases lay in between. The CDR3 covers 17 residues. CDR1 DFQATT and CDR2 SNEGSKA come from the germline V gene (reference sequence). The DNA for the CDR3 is TGCAGTGCTAGACAGGGGAGTATAGTCTTGACTAATCAGCCCCAGCATTTT. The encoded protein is CSARQGSIVLTNQPQHF.

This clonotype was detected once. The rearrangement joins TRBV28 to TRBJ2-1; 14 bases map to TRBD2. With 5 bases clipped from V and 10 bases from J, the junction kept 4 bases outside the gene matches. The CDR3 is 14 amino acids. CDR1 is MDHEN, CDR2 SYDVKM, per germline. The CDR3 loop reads CASSPGLAGVEQFF. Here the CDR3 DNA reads TGTGCCAGCAGTCCGGGACTAGCGGGAGTCGAGCAGTTCTTC.

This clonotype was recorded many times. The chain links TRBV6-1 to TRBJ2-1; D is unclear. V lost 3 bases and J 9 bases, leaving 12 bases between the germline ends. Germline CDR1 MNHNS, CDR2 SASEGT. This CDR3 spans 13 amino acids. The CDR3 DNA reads TGTGCCAGCAGTGATAGACTCCGCGGTGAGCAGTTCTTC. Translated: CASSDRLRGEQFF.

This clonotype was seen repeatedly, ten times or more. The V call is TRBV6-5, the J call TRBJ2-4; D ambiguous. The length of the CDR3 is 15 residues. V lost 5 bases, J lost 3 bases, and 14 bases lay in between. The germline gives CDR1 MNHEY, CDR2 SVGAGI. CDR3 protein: CASSPTWDSKNIQYF. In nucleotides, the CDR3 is TGTGCCAGCAGTCCTACGTGGGATAGCAAAAACATTCAGTACTTC.

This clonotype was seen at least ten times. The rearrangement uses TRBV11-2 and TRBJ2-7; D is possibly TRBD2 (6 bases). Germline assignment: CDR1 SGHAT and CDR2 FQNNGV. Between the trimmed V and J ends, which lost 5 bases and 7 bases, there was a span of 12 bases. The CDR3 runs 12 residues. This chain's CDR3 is CASSRPGEEQYV. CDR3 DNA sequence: TGTGCCAGCAGCCGCCCGGGGGAAGAGCAGTACGTC.

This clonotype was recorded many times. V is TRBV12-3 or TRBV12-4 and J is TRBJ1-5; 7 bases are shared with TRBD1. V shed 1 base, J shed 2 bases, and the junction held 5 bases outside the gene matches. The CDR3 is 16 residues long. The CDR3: CASSLGQGFGNQPQHF. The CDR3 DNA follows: TGTGCCAGCAGTTTAGGACAGGGCTTCGGCAATCAGCCCCAGCATTTT.

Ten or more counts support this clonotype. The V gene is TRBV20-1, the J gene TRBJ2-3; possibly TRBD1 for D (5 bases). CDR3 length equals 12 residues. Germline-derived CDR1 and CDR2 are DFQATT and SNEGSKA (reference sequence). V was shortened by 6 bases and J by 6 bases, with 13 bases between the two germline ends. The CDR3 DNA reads TGCAGTGCCTGGGGCCCCGGGGATACGCAGTATTTT. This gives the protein CSAWGPGDTQYF.